This TCR beta chain appears in the sequencing data of a study of breast tumors, draining lymph nodes, adjacent tissues. TCRdb redid the calling of the multiplex PCR reads with MiXCR, one entry per CDR3 protein. The top ten hold 3% to 4% of the sample, which has 150,000 to 200,000 distinct CDR3 sequences, approximately 30% seen once. V gave up 8 bases and J gave up 1 base, with 11 bases separating them. Germline CDR1 and CDR2: SGHVS and FQNEAQ. There are 13 residues in the CDR3. For this clonotype: Just one base apart from a much larger clone, this may be a read error.

Samples came from axillary lymph nodes draining the breast cancer. V is TRBV7-8 and J is TRBJ1-1, with no clear D. This sequence was found in a female donor with breast cancer. Some clones in this sample may be carry-over from other donors' samples. Sequencing was carried out using axillary lymph node tissue. The CDR3 DNA follows: TGTGCCAGCGGCTCCATGGCGAACACTGAAGCTTTCTTT. This translates into CASGSMANTEAFF.